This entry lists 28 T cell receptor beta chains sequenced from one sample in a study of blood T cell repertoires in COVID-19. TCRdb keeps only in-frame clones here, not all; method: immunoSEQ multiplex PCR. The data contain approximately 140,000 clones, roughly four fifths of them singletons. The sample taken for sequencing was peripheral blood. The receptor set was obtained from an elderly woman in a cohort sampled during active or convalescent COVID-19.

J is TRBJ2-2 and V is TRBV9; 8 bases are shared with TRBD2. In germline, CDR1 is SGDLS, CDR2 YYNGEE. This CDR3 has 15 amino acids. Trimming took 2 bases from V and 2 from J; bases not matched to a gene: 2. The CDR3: CASSVSGGNTGELFF. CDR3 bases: TGTGCCAGCAGCGTCAGCGGGGGAAACACCGGGGAGCTGTTTTTT.

CDR3 region: CASSSGQGLQSNYGYTF. CDR3 coding DNA: TGTGCCAGCAGCTCGGGACAAGGGCTACAATCTAACTATGGCTACACCTTC. J is TRBJ1-2 and V is TRBV5-5; tentatively, D is TRBD1 (6 bases). V was trimmed by 3 bases and J by 0 bases, leaving 18 bases between them. The CDR3 sequence is 17 residues long. Looked up from germline, CDR1 is SGHKS and CDR2 is YYEKEE (reference sequence).

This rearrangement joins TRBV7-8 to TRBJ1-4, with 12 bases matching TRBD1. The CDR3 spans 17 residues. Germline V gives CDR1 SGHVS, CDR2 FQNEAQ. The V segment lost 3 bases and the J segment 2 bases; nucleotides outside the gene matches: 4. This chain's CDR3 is CASSLGDRGQTNEKLFF. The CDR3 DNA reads TGTGCCAGCAGCTTGGGGGACAGGGGGCAGACTAATGAAAAACTGTTTTTT.

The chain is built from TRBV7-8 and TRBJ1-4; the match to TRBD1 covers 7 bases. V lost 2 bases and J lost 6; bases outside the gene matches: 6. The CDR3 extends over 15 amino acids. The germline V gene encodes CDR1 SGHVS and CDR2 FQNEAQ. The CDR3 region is CASSLLNRGDEKLFF. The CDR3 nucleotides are TGTGCCAGCAGCTTATTGAACAGGGGTGATGAAAAACTGTTTTTT.

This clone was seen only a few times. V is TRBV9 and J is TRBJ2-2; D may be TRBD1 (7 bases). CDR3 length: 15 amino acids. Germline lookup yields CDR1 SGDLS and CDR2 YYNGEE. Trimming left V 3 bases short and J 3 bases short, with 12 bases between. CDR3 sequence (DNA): TGTGCCAGCAGCGGCGGGACAGTTTACACCGGGGAGCTGTTTTTT. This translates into CASSGGTVYTGELFF.

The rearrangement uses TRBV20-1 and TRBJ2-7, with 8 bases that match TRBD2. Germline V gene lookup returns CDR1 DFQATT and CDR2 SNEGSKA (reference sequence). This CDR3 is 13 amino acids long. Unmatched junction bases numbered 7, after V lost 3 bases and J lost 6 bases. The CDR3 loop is CSASSGAQGEQYV. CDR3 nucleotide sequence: TGCAGTGCTAGTAGCGGGGCGCAAGGCGAGCAGTACGTC.

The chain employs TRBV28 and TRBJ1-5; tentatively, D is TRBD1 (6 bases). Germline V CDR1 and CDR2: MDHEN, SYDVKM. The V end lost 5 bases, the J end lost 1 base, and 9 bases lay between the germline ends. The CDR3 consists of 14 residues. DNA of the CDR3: TGTGCCAGCAGTCGAGGGGGAAGCAATCAGCCCCAGCATTTT. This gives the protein CASSRGGSNQPQHF.

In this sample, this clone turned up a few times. The DNA for the CDR3 is TGTGCCAGCTCACCAGACGGGGGGAGCACAGATACGCAGTATTTT. Its translation is CASSPDGGSTDTQYF. The chain combines TRBV18 with TRBJ2-3, with TRBD2 matching 7 bases. V shed 2 bases, J shed 0 bases, and the junction held 2 bases outside the gene matches. The CDR3 length is 15 residues. The germline gives CDR1 KGHSH, CDR2 LQKENI.

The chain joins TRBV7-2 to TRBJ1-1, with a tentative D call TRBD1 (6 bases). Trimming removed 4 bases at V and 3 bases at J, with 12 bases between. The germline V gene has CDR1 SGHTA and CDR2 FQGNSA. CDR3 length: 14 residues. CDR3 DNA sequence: TGTGCCAGCAGCTCACAGGGATACGACACTGAAGCTTTCTTT. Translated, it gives CASSSQGYDTEAFF.

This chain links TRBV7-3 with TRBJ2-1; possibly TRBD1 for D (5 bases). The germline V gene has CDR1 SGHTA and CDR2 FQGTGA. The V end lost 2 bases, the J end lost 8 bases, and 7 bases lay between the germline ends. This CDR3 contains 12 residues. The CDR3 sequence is CASSLLGDEQFF. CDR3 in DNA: TGTGCCAGCAGCTTATTAGGGGATGAGCAGTTCTTC.

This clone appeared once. CDR3 in DNA: TGTGCCAGCAGCATCACAGGGGATCTACTCGGATACGAGCAGTACGTC. Translated, it gives CASSITGDLLGYEQYV. The chain recombines TRBV7-2 with TRBJ2-7, with 7 bases that match TRBD1. Germline CDR1 is SGHTA and CDR2 is FQGNSA. Trimming took 5 bases from V and 4 from J; bases not matched to a gene: 14. This CDR3 region has 16 residues.

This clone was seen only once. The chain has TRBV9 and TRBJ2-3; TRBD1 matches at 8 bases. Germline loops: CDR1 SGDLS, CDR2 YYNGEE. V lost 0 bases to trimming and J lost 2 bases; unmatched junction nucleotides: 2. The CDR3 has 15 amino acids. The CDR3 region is CASSVGQGITDTQYF. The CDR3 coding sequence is TGTGCCAGCAGCGTAGGACAGGGGATCACAGATACGCAGTATTTT.

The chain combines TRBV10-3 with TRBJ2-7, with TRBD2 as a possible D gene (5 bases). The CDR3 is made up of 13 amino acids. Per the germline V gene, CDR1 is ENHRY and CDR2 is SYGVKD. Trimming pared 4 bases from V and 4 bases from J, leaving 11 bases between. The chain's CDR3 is CAISVTSLYEQYF. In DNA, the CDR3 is TGTGCCATCAGTGTTACTAGTTTGTACGAGCAGTACTTC.

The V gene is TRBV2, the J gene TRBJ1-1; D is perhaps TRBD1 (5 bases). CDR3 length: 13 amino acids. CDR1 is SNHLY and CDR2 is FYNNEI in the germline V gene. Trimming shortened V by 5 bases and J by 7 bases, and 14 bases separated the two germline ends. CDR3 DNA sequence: TGTGCCAGCAGTTCGGGGGTGCAGAGTGAAGCTTTCTTT. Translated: CASSSGVQSEAFF. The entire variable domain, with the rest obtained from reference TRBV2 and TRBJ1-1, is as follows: EPEVTQTPSHQVTQMGQEVILRCVPISNHLYFYWYRQILGQKVEFLVSFYNNEISEKSEIFDDQFSVERPDGSNFTLKIRSTKLEDSAMYFCASSSGVQSEAFFGQGTRLTVV.

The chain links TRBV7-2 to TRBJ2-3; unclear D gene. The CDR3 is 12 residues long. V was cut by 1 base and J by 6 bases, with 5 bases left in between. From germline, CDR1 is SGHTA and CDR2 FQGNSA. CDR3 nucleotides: TGTGCCAGCAGCTTAGTCTCGGATACGCAGTATTTT. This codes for CASSLVSDTQYF.

CDR3 DNA: TGTGCCAGGCCAACAGGGGCATCGTCTCAGCCCCAGCATTTT. Its translation: CARPTGASSQPQHF. The V and J genes are TRBV28 and TRBJ1-5; 7 nucleotides line up with TRBD1. CDR3 size: 14 residues. V lost 9 bases and J lost 6; bases outside the gene matches: 11. The germline V gene has CDR1 MDHEN and CDR2 SYDVKM.

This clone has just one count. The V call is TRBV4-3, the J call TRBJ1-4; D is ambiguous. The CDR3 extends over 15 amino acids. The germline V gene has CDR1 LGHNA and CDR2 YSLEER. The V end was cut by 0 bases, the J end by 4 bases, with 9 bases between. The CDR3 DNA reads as TGCGCCAGCAGCCAAGAGCAGGTGCTTAATGAAAAACTGTTTTTT. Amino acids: CASSQEQVLNEKLFF.

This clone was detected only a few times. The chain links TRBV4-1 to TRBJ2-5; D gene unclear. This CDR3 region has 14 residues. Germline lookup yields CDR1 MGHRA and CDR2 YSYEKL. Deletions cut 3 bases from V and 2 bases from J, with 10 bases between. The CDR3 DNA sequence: TGCGCCAGCAGCCAGGGCCCTGTACAAGAGACCCAGTACTTC. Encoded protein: CASSQGPVQETQYF.

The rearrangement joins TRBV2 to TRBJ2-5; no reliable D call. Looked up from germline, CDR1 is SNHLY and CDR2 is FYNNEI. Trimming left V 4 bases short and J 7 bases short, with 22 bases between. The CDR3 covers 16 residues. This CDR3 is CASSVLSTASKRTQYF. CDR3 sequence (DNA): TGTGCCAGCAGTGTACTCTCCACAGCCTCCAAGAGGACCCAGTACTTC.

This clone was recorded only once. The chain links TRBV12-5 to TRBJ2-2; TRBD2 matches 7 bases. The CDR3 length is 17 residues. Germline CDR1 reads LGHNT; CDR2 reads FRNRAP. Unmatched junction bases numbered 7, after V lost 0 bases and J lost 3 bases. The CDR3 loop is CASGLVQAGVDTGELFF. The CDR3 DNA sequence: TGTGCTAGTGGTTTGGTGCAGGCGGGGGTCGACACCGGGGAGCTGTTTTTT.

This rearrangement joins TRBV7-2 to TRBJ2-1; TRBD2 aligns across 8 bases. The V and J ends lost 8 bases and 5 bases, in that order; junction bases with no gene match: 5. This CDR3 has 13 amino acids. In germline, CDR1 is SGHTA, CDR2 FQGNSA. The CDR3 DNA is TGTGCCAGCGAGTGGCGGGGGGACAATGAGCAGTTCTTC. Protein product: CASEWRGDNEQFF.

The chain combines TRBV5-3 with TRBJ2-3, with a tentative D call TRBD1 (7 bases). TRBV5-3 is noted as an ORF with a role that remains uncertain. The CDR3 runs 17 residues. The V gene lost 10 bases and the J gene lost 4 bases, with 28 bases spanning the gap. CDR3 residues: CARFPRSRQGGPDTQYF. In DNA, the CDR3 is TGTGCCCGATTTCCCCGGTCCCGGCAGGGGGGCCCAGATACGCAGTATTTT.

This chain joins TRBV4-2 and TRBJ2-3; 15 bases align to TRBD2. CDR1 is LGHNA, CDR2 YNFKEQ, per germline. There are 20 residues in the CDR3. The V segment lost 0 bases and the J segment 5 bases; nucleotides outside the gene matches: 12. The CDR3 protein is CASSQEIGLAGGMRVDTQYF. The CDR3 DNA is TGTGCCAGCAGCCAAGAGATAGGACTAGCGGGGGGGATGAGAGTAGATACGCAGTATTTT.

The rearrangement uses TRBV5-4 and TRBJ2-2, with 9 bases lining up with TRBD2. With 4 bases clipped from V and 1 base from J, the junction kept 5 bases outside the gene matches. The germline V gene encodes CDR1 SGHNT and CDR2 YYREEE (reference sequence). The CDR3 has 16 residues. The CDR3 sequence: CASSPGLAKNTGELFF. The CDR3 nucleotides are TGTGCCAGCAGCCCAGGACTAGCGAAGAACACCGGGGAGCTGTTTTTT. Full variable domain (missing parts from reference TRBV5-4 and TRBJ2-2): ETGVTQSPTHLIKTRGQQVTLRCSSQSGHNTVSWYQQALGQGPQFIFQYYREEENGRGNFPPRFSGLQFPNYSSELNVNALELDDSALYLCASSPGLAKNTGELFFGEGSRLTVL.

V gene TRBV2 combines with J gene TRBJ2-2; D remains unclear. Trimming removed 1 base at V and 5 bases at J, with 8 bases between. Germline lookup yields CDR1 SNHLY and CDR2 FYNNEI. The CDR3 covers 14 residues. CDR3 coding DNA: TGTGCCAGCAGTGAAGACCGGTGGACCGGGGAGCTGTTTTTT. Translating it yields CASSEDRWTGELFF.

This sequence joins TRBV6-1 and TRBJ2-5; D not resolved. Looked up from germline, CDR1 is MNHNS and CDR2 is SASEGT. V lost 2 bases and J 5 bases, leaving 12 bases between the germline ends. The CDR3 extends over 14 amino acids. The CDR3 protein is CASSETISQETQYF. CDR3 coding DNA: TGTGCCAGCAGTGAAACGATTAGCCAGGAGACCCAGTACTTC.

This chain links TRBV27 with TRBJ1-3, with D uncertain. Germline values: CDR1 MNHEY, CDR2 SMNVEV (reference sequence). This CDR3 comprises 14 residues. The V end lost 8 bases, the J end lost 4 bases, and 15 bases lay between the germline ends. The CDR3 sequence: CASGPGRGGNTIYF. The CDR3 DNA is TGTGCCAGCGGCCCGGGCAGAGGGGGAAACACCATATATTTT.

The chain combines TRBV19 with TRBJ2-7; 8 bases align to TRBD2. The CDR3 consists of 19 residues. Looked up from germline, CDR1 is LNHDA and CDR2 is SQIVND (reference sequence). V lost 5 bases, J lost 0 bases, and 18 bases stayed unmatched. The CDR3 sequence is CASSLAALGGGTSSYEQYF. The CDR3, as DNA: TGTGCCAGTAGTTTAGCGGCGCTGGGCGGGGGGACCAGCTCCTACGAGCAGTACTTC.